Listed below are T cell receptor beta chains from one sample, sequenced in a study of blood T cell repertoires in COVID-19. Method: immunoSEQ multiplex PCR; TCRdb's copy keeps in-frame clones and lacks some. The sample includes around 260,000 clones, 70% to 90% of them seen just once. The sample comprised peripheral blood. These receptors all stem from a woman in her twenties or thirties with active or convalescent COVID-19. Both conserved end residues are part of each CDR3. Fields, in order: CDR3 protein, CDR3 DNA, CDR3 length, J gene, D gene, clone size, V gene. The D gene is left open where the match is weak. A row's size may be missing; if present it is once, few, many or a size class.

CDR3 protein: CASFPPGSYEQYF; CDR3 DNA: TGTGCCAGCTTTCCCCCGGGGTCCTACGAGCAGTACTTC; CDR3 length: 13; J gene: TRBJ2-7; D gene: NA; clone size: once; V gene: TRBV7-8
CDR3 protein: CASSRPTGADYGYTF; CDR3 DNA: TGTGCCAGCAGTCGCCCGACAGGTGCCGACTATGGCTACACCTTC; CDR3 length: 15; J gene: TRBJ1-2; D gene: NA; clone size: few; V gene: TRBV6-2/TRBV6-3
CDR3 protein: CAISFGGGQPQHF; CDR3 DNA: TGTGCCATCAGTTTCGGGGGAGGTCAGCCCCAGCATTTT; CDR3 length: 13; J gene: TRBJ1-5; D gene: NA; clone size: NA; V gene: TRBV10-3
CDR3 protein: CASSSTGDTGELFF; CDR3 DNA: TGTGCCAGCAGTTCGACAGGGGACACCGGGGAGCTGTTTTTT; CDR3 length: 14; J gene: TRBJ2-2; D gene: TRBD1; clone size: NA; V gene: TRBV28
CDR3 protein: CASSSQTGTGVEQYF; CDR3 DNA: TGTGCCAGCAGCTCCCAGACGGGGACAGGGGTCGAGCAGTACTTC; CDR3 length: 15; J gene: TRBJ2-7; D gene: TRBD1; clone size: few; V gene: TRBV7-8
CDR3 protein: CASSAGVGQPQHF; CDR3 DNA: TGTGCCAGCAGCGCAGGGGTGGGACAGCCCCAGCATTTT; CDR3 length: 13; J gene: TRBJ1-5; D gene: NA; clone size: NA; V gene: TRBV9
CDR3 protein: CASSRGTWGETQYF; CDR3 DNA: TGTGCCAGCAGCCGCGGGACCTGGGGAGAGACCCAGTACTTC; CDR3 length: 14; J gene: TRBJ2-5; D gene: NA; clone size: NA; V gene: TRBV7-3
CDR3 protein: CASSLRLEFANTGELFF; CDR3 DNA: TGTGCCAGCAGCTTGAGGCTAGAGTTCGCGAACACCGGGGAGCTGTTTTTT; CDR3 length: 17; J gene: TRBJ2-2; D gene: NA; clone size: NA; V gene: TRBV11-2
CDR3 protein: CASSEMVTGGNGYTF; CDR3 DNA: TGTGCCAGCAGTGAAATGGTGACAGGGGGCAATGGCTACACCTTC; CDR3 length: 15; J gene: TRBJ1-2; D gene: TRBD1; clone size: NA; V gene: TRBV2
CDR3 protein: CASSLGRANTEAFF; CDR3 DNA: TGTGCCAGCAGCCTGGGCAGGGCGAACACTGAAGCTTTCTTT; CDR3 length: 14; J gene: TRBJ1-1; D gene: NA; clone size: NA; V gene: TRBV4-2
CDR3 protein: CASNSKGWRGKTEAFF; CDR3 DNA: TGTGCCAGTAACTCGAAGGGATGGCGGGGTAAGACTGAAGCTTTCTTT; CDR3 length: 16; J gene: TRBJ1-1; D gene: NA; clone size: NA; V gene: TRBV19
CDR3 protein: CASSQDGRGQPQHF; CDR3 DNA: TGTGCCAGCAGCCAAGATGGGCGGGGTCAGCCCCAGCATTTT; CDR3 length: 14; J gene: TRBJ1-5; D gene: NA; clone size: NA; V gene: TRBV4-2
CDR3 protein: CASSLNLKEDGYTF; CDR3 DNA: TGCGCCAGCAGCTTGAATTTGAAGGAGGATGGCTACACCTTC; CDR3 length: 14; J gene: TRBJ1-2; D gene: NA; clone size: NA; V gene: TRBV5-1
CDR3 protein: CASSYSGIGTDTQYF; CDR3 DNA: TGTGCCAGCAGTTACTCAGGCATCGGGACAGATACGCAGTATTTT; CDR3 length: 15; J gene: TRBJ2-3; D gene: NA; clone size: NA; V gene: TRBV6-6
CDR3 protein: CASSRLAGAYEQYF; CDR3 DNA: TGTGCCAGCAGCAGACTAGCTGGGGCCTACGAGCAGTACTTC; CDR3 length: 14; J gene: TRBJ2-7; D gene: TRBD2; clone size: NA; V gene: TRBV6-5
CDR3 protein: CASKILGGSSLHF; CDR3 DNA: TGTGCCAGCAAAATTCTGGGAGGTTCTTCCCTCCACTTT; CDR3 length: 13; J gene: TRBJ1-6; D gene: NA; clone size: NA; V gene: TRBV6-5
CDR3 protein: CASSYSSVDQPQHF; CDR3 DNA: TGTGCCAGCAGTTACTCTTCAGTCGATCAGCCCCAGCATTTT; CDR3 length: 14; J gene: TRBJ1-5; D gene: NA; clone size: NA; V gene: TRBV6-5
CDR3 protein: CASSVDRVNQPQHF; CDR3 DNA: TGTGCCAGTAGTGTAGACAGGGTCAATCAGCCCCAGCATTTT; CDR3 length: 14; J gene: TRBJ1-5; D gene: TRBD1; clone size: once; V gene: TRBV19
CDR3 protein: CAISAPSGESYNEQFF; CDR3 DNA: TGTGCCATCAGTGCACCTAGCGGGGAGTCCTACAATGAGCAGTTCTTC; CDR3 length: 16; J gene: TRBJ2-1; D gene: TRBD2; clone size: NA; V gene: TRBV10-3
CDR3 protein: CASSSLGLAGGETQYF; CDR3 DNA: TGCGCCAGCAGCTCGCTGGGACTAGCGGGGGGAGAGACCCAGTACTTC; CDR3 length: 16; J gene: TRBJ2-5; D gene: TRBD2; clone size: NA; V gene: TRBV5-1
CDR3 protein: CASSLDRVLPEAFF; CDR3 DNA: TGTGCCAGCAGCTTAGACAGGGTGTTACCTGAAGCTTTCTTT; CDR3 length: 14; J gene: TRBJ1-1; D gene: NA; clone size: NA; V gene: TRBV7-2
CDR3 protein: CASSLGADGNGNTIYF; CDR3 DNA: TGTGCCAGCAGCTTAGGGGCAGATGGTAATGGAAACACCATATATTTT; CDR3 length: 16; J gene: TRBJ1-3; D gene: NA; clone size: NA; V gene: TRBV7-2
CDR3 protein: CASSFRGGEANYGYTF; CDR3 DNA: TGTGCCAGCAGCTTCCGCGGGGGGGAGGCTAACTATGGCTACACCTTC; CDR3 length: 16; J gene: TRBJ1-2; D gene: NA; clone size: once; V gene: TRBV7-9
CDR3 protein: CASIEVAGGLGYTF; CDR3 DNA: TGTGCCAGCATAGAGGTGGCAGGGGGACTTGGCTACACCTTC; CDR3 length: 14; J gene: TRBJ1-2; D gene: TRBD1; clone size: NA; V gene: TRBV6-5
CDR3 protein: CASSLGGNTGELFF; CDR3 DNA: TGTGCCAGTAGCCTAGGGGGGAACACCGGGGAGCTGTTTTTT; CDR3 length: 14; J gene: TRBJ2-2; D gene: NA; clone size: NA; V gene: TRBV19
CDR3 protein: CASKGQGNTGELFF; CDR3 DNA: TGTGCCAGCAAAGGACAGGGAAACACCGGGGAGCTGTTTTTT; CDR3 length: 14; J gene: TRBJ2-2; D gene: TRBD1; clone size: NA; V gene: TRBV9
CDR3 protein: CSVGLYEQYF; CDR3 DNA: TGCAGCGTTGGACTCTACGAGCAGTACTTC; CDR3 length: 10; J gene: TRBJ2-7; D gene: NA; clone size: NA; V gene: TRBV29-1
CDR3 protein: CASRSGTALETQYF; CDR3 DNA: TGTGCCAGCAGGTCCGGGACAGCTCTAGAGACCCAGTACTTC; CDR3 length: 14; J gene: TRBJ2-5; D gene: TRBD1; clone size: NA; V gene: TRBV28
CDR3 protein: CASSSPQGGAKPQHF; CDR3 DNA: TGTGCCAGCAGTTCGCCTCAGGGTGGTGCGAAGCCCCAGCATTTT; CDR3 length: 15; J gene: TRBJ1-5; D gene: NA; clone size: few; V gene: TRBV6-2/TRBV6-3
CDR3 protein: CSGRTGLDEQYF; CDR3 DNA: TGCAGCGGACGGACAGGGCTAGACGAGCAGTACTTC; CDR3 length: 12; J gene: TRBJ2-7; D gene: TRBD1; clone size: NA; V gene: TRBV29-1
CDR3 protein: CASSGQPLETQYF; CDR3 DNA: TGTGCCAGCTCGGGACAGCCTCTAGAGACCCAGTACTTC; CDR3 length: 13; J gene: TRBJ2-5; D gene: TRBD1; clone size: NA; V gene: TRBV25-1
CDR3 protein: CASSARQGGSPLHF; CDR3 DNA: TGTGCCAGTAGTGCACGACAGGGGGGGTCACCCCTCCACTTT; CDR3 length: 14; J gene: TRBJ1-6; D gene: TRBD1; clone size: NA; V gene: TRBV19
CDR3 protein: CATPSGTGAGSYEQYF; CDR3 DNA: TGTGCCACCCCAAGTGGGACAGGGGCGGGGAGCTACGAGCAGTACTTC; CDR3 length: 16; J gene: TRBJ2-7; D gene: TRBD1; clone size: NA; V gene: TRBV24-1
CDR3 protein: CASSYHTGSPSYEQYF; CDR3 DNA: TGTGCCAGCAGTTATCATACAGGGTCCCCCTCCTACGAGCAGTACTTC; CDR3 length: 16; J gene: TRBJ2-7; D gene: NA; clone size: once; V gene: TRBV28
CDR3 protein: CASTEREGRWGEQFF; CDR3 DNA: TGTGCCAGCACCGAGAGGGAGGGGCGGTGGGGTGAGCAGTTCTTC; CDR3 length: 15; J gene: TRBJ2-1; D gene: TRBD2; clone size: NA; V gene: TRBV6-5
CDR3 protein: CASSWDGGTQHF; CDR3 DNA: TGTGCCAGCAGTTGGGACGGAGGGACCCAGCATTTT; CDR3 length: 12; J gene: TRBJ1-5; D gene: NA; clone size: NA; V gene: TRBV7-2
CDR3 protein: CASTASGGAHGELFF; CDR3 DNA: TGTGCCAGCACAGCTAGCGGGGGGGCTCACGGGGAGCTGTTTTTT; CDR3 length: 15; J gene: TRBJ2-2; D gene: TRBD2; clone size: once; V gene: TRBV6-5
CDR3 protein: CASSLRRGAGAATDTQYF; CDR3 DNA: TGTGCCAGCAGCTTAAGGCGAGGAGCGGGGGCTGCCACAGATACGCAGTATTTT; CDR3 length: 18; J gene: TRBJ2-3; D gene: TRBD2; clone size: NA; V gene: TRBV11-2
CDR3 protein: CASSLETGVGQPQHF; CDR3 DNA: TGTGCCAGCAGCTTAGAAACAGGGGTTGGTCAGCCCCAGCATTTT; CDR3 length: 15; J gene: TRBJ1-5; D gene: TRBD1; clone size: NA; V gene: TRBV7-9
CDR3 protein: CASSLEGRAGEAFF; CDR3 DNA: TGCGCCAGCAGCTTGGAAGGTAGGGCGGGTGAAGCTTTCTTT; CDR3 length: 14; J gene: TRBJ1-1; D gene: NA; clone size: once; V gene: TRBV5-1
CDR3 protein: CASSPGTNQPQHF; CDR3 DNA: TGTGCCAGCAGTCCCGGGACAAATCAGCCCCAGCATTTT; CDR3 length: 13; J gene: TRBJ1-5; D gene: NA; clone size: NA; V gene: TRBV6-5
CDR3 protein: CASSLYSQTEAFF; CDR3 DNA: TGTGCCAGCAGCTTATATTCCCAGACTGAAGCTTTCTTT; CDR3 length: 13; J gene: TRBJ1-1; D gene: NA; clone size: once; V gene: TRBV7-3
CDR3 protein: CASNQGTGDFNYGYTF; CDR3 DNA: TGTGCCAGTAACCAAGGGACAGGAGATTTTAACTATGGCTACACCTTC; CDR3 length: 16; J gene: TRBJ1-2; D gene: TRBD1; clone size: once; V gene: TRBV19
CDR3 protein: CASSNLGGAGVTDTQYF; CDR3 DNA: TGCGCCAGCAGCAACCTCGGCGGCGCGGGGGTAACAGATACGCAGTATTTT; CDR3 length: 17; J gene: TRBJ2-3; D gene: TRBD2; clone size: NA; V gene: TRBV5-1
CDR3 protein: CASGDSSSTDTQYF; CDR3 DNA: TGTGCCAGCGGCGACAGCTCTAGCACAGATACGCAGTATTTT; CDR3 length: 14; J gene: TRBJ2-3; D gene: NA; clone size: NA; V gene: TRBV5-4
CDR3 protein: CASSLKQSTSSYNSPLHF; CDR3 DNA: TGTGCCAGCTCACTTAAACAGAGTACAAGCTCCTATAATTCACCCCTCCACTTT; CDR3 length: 18; J gene: TRBJ1-6; D gene: NA; clone size: few; V gene: TRBV18
CDR3 protein: CASRSQGYTGELFF; CDR3 DNA: TGTGCCAGCAGATCTCAGGGATACACCGGGGAGCTGTTTTTT; CDR3 length: 14; J gene: TRBJ2-2; D gene: NA; clone size: NA; V gene: TRBV28
CDR3 protein: CASSLAPMTGPAYGYTF; CDR3 DNA: TGTGCCAGCAGCTTAGCGCCGATGACAGGGCCTGCCTATGGCTACACCTTC; CDR3 length: 17; J gene: TRBJ1-2; D gene: TRBD1; clone size: NA; V gene: TRBV7-2
CDR3 protein: CASSIALPGELFF; CDR3 DNA: TGTGCCAGTAGTATTGCCCTACCCGGGGAGCTGTTTTTT; CDR3 length: 13; J gene: TRBJ2-2; D gene: NA; clone size: once; V gene: TRBV19
CDR3 protein: CASSLLRTVGTDTQYF; CDR3 DNA: TGTGCCAGCTCACTCCTGCGGACAGTCGGCACAGATACGCAGTATTTT; CDR3 length: 16; J gene: TRBJ2-3; D gene: NA; clone size: NA; V gene: TRBV18